These 27 T cell receptor beta chains were sequenced from one sample in a study of T cell responses to AZD1222 COVID-19 vaccine. The protocol was immunoSEQ multiplex PCR, while the TCRdb copy is restricted to in-frame clones and leaves out a portion. Of around 50,000 clones listed, under 90% are singletons. Specimen: peripheral blood, collected on day 0 of AZD1222 vaccination. The origin of the receptors is an adult in good health.

This chain joins TRBV21-1 and TRBJ1-2. TRBV21-1 is shown as a pseudogene. The CDR3 runs to 16 residues. The CDR3 DNA is TGTGCCAGCAGCAAAGTGGCTGAGGGTGTAAGGTTAGGCTACACCTTC. This codes for CASSKVAEGVRLGYTF.

This clone has just a few counts. The rearrangement joins TRBV7-9 to TRBJ2-1, with 13 bases aligning to TRBD2. Germline assignment: CDR1 SEHNR and CDR2 FQNEAQ (reference sequence). V gave up 3 bases and J gave up 4 bases; unmatched junction bases: 6. The CDR3 is 17 residues long. The DNA of the CDR3 is TGTGCCAGCAGCTTCGGACTAGCGGGAGAGGTGTACAATGAGCAGTTCTTC. Translating it yields CASSFGLAGEVYNEQFF.

The chain links TRBV7-3 to TRBJ2-2; no clear D. The CDR3 extends over 15 amino acids. V was shortened by 2 bases and J by 1 base, with 8 bases between the two germline ends. Germline CDR1 SGHTA, CDR2 FQGTGA. The DNA for the CDR3 is TGTGCCAGCAGCTTACGGCCAGGGAACACCGGGGAGCTGTTTTTT. This encodes CASSLRPGNTGELFF.

The J gene is TRBJ1-1, the V gene TRBV7-9, with 7 bases fitting TRBD1. Looked up from germline, CDR1 is SEHNR and CDR2 is FQNEAQ (reference sequence). V lost 5 bases and J lost 3; bases outside the gene matches: 6. This CDR3 has 14 residues. CDR3 bases: TGTGCCAGCAGCACGCAGGGGGTTTACACTGAAGCTTTCTTT. Amino acid sequence: CASSTQGVYTEAFF.

The chain combines TRBV19 with TRBJ1-2, with a tentative D call TRBD1 (5 bases). The V gene's germline CDR1 is LNHDA and CDR2 SQIVND (reference sequence). Trimming shortened V by 5 bases and J by 3 bases, and 22 bases separated the two germline ends. This CDR3 spans 17 amino acids. CDR3 in amino acids: CASSSRRGTPGYYGYTF. CDR3 sequence (DNA): TGTGCCAGTAGTTCCCGCCGCGGGACGCCGGGGTACTATGGCTACACCTTC.

The rearrangement uses TRBV5-1 and TRBJ1-2; 9 bases map to TRBD1. Unmatched junction bases numbered 11, after V lost 1 base and J lost 4 bases. This CDR3 has 17 residues. Germline CDR1 SGHRS, CDR2 YFSETQ. The CDR3 region is CASSLSPRDREIYGYTF. CDR3 nucleotide sequence: TGCGCCAGCAGCTTGTCCCCCCGGGACAGGGAAATCTATGGCTACACCTTC.

The V call is TRBV20-1, the J call TRBJ1-2, with D perhaps matching TRBD1 (5 bases). This CDR3 comprises 13 residues. The germline V gene encodes CDR1 DFQATT and CDR2 SNEGSKA (reference sequence). V lost 3 bases and J 6 bases, leaving 14 bases between the germline ends. CDR3 bases: TGCAGTGCTAGTCGGGGAGGGGTAAATGGCTACACCTTC. The encoded protein is CSASRGGVNGYTF.

The chain links TRBV2 to TRBJ1-2; D gene ambiguous. This CDR3 comprises 15 residues. Germline CDR1 is SNHLY and CDR2 is FYNNEI. The germline V and J ends were trimmed by 1 base and 7 bases, with 16 bases remaining between them. CDR3 in DNA: TGTGCCAGCAGTGAAGATCCCAGGAAGTACTCTGGCTACACCTTC. It specifies CASSEDPRKYSGYTF. The complete variable domain, with remaining parts taken from reference TRBV2 and TRBJ1-2, reads EPEVTQTPSHQVTQMGQEVILRCVPISNHLYFYWYRQILGQKVEFLVSFYNNEISEKSEIFDDQFSVERPDGSNFTLKIRSTKLEDSAMYFCASSEDPRKYSGYTFGSGTRLTVV.

J is TRBJ1-1 and V is TRBV5-5, with D unresolved. Between the trimmed V and J ends, which lost 6 bases and 1 base, there was a span of 10 bases. The CDR3 has 13 residues. The germline V gene has CDR1 SGHKS and CDR2 YYEKEE (reference sequence). In DNA form, the CDR3 reads TGTGCCAGCAACGAACGGTCGAACACTGAAGCTTTCTTT. It is translated as CASNERSNTEAFF.

The chain is built from TRBV5-4 and TRBJ1-4, with 7 positions matching TRBD1. Trimming removed 2 bases from V and 3 bases from J; junction bases left unmatched: 7. The CDR3 sequence is 16 residues long. Germline V gives CDR1 SGHNT, CDR2 YYREEE (reference sequence). DNA of the CDR3: TGTGCCAGCAGCTTAGGAGGGGGCGCTTCTAATGAAAAACTGTTTTTT. Encoded protein: CASSLGGGASNEKLFF.

The J gene is TRBJ1-2, the V gene TRBV28; possibly TRBD1 for D (5 bases). This CDR3 comprises 14 residues. In germline, CDR1 is MDHEN, CDR2 SYDVKM. The ends were cut back, 2 bases at V and 7 bases at J, with 14 bases in the middle. The CDR3 loop reads CASSLSRPGSGYTF. The CDR3 DNA reads as TGTGCCAGCAGTTTAAGTAGGCCAGGGAGTGGCTACACCTTC.

The chain links TRBV24-1 to TRBJ1-2; a weak D match, TRBD1 (6 bases). V was shortened by 7 bases and J by 4 bases, with 21 bases between the two germline ends. The V gene's germline CDR1 is KGHDR and CDR2 SFDVKD. This CDR3 is built from 16 residues. In nucleotides, the CDR3 is TGTGCCACCAGCCCCTCGCTCCCGGACAGCTCCTATGGCTACACCTTC. This sequence encodes CATSPSLPDSSYGYTF.

The rearrangement links TRBV7-2 to TRBJ2-3; 11 bases line up with TRBD2. Trimming cost V 1 base and J 7 bases; bases outside gene matches: 7. The CDR3 covers 16 residues. The germline gives CDR1 SGHTA, CDR2 FQGNSA. As DNA, the CDR3 is TGTGCCAGCAGCTTAGGCGGGGCTAGCGGGGGGAATACGCAGTATTTT. Encoded protein: CASSLGGASGGNTQYF. The entire variable domain, with the rest obtained from reference TRBV7-2 and TRBJ2-3, is as follows: GAGVSQSPSNKVTEKGKDVELRCDPISGHTALYWYRQSLGQGLEFLIYFQGNSAPDKSGLPSDRFSAERTGGSVSTLTIQRTQQEDSAVYLCASSLGGASGGNTQYFGPGTRLTVL.

This clone came up a few times. The rearrangement links TRBV14 to TRBJ2-1; D may be TRBD1 or TRBD2 (5 bases each). Germline V CDR1 and CDR2: SGHDN, FVKESK. The V end lost 4 bases, the J end lost 7 bases, and 20 bases lay between the germline ends. The CDR3 extends over 16 amino acids. The CDR3 region has the DNA TGTGCCAGCAGCCCCCACGCTAGCTGGGACGCAAATGAGCAGTTCTTC. Protein sequence: CASSPHASWDANEQFF.

The gene calls are TRBV2 and TRBJ1-1; D is perhaps TRBD1 (5 bases). Germline lookup yields CDR1 SNHLY and CDR2 FYNNEI. V lost 0 bases and J 5 bases, leaving 13 bases between the germline ends. This CDR3 is built from 15 residues. CDR3 residues: CASSEAGQGDTEAFF. CDR3 DNA: TGTGCCAGCAGTGAAGCAGGGCAGGGTGATACTGAAGCTTTCTTT.

The chain carries TRBV6-2 or TRBV6-3 and TRBJ2-3; D possibly corresponds to TRBD2 (6 bases). This CDR3 contains 17 residues. CDR1 and CDR2 (germline): MNHEY, SVGEGT. Between the trimmed V and J ends, which lost 0 bases and 4 bases, there was a span of 17 bases. CDR3 bases: TGTGCCAGCAGTTACTCGCACCAGGGAGGTGTGGCAGATACGCAGTATTTT. This gives the protein CASSYSHQGGVADTQYF.

The chain has TRBV6-2 or TRBV6-3 and TRBJ1-5, with D tentatively TRBD1 (5 bases). The V end was cut by 2 bases, the J end by 4 bases, with 24 bases between. Germline CDR1 is MNHEY and CDR2 is SVGEGT. The CDR3 runs to 19 residues. The CDR3 reads CASSYEVSAGGTWNQPQHF. The CDR3 DNA is TGTGCCAGCAGTTACGAAGTCTCGGCGGGGGGGACTTGGAATCAGCCCCAGCATTTT.

The V call is TRBV14, the J call TRBJ2-7; D is unresolved. The CDR3 covers 19 residues. Trimming shortened V by 4 bases and J by 0 bases, and 25 bases separated the two germline ends. Germline CDR1 SGHDN, CDR2 FVKESK. For the CDR3, the DNA is TGTGCCAGCAGCCTAAAAGGACCCTGGGAAGGGATCAGCTCCTACGAGCAGTACTTC. This translates into CASSLKGPWEGISSYEQYF.

The V gene is TRBV7-2, the J gene TRBJ2-3; D is undetermined. The CDR3 consists of 12 residues. Germline V gene sequence: CDR1 SGHTA, CDR2 FQGNSA. V lost 5 bases, J lost 2 bases, and 5 bases lay in between. The CDR3 nucleotides are TGTGCCAGCAGCCCCTACACAGATACGCAGTATTTT. Its translation: CASSPYTDTQYF.

The rearrangement joins TRBV5-1 to TRBJ1-2; D not resolved. V shed 0 bases and J shed 2 bases, with 8 bases lying between them. This CDR3 is built from 14 residues. The germline gives CDR1 SGHRS, CDR2 YFSETQ. The CDR3 DNA is TGCGCCAGCAGCTTGGATAGGGCCAACTATGGCTACACCTTC. It specifies CASSLDRANYGYTF.

Written as DNA, the CDR3 is TGTGCCAGTTCGGGACAGCGCAATCAGCCCCAGCATTTT. Translation: CASSGQRNQPQHF. This chain connects TRBV19 to TRBJ1-5; 7 nucleotides align to TRBD1. The trim removed 8 bases at V and 2 bases at J, leaving 3 bases unmatched. This CDR3 is built from 13 residues. Germline CDR1 and CDR2: LNHDA and SQIVND (reference sequence).

The rearrangement uses TRBV29-1 and TRBJ1-2, with no clear D. Germline V gene lookup returns CDR1 SQVTM and CDR2 ANQGSEA. The germline V and J ends were trimmed by 4 bases and 3 bases, with 9 bases remaining between them. CDR3 size: 12 residues. CDR3 nucleotide sequence: TGCAGCGTTGGAAGCAGGCACTATGGCTACACCTTC. Protein sequence: CSVGSRHYGYTF. The complete variable domain, with remaining parts taken from reference TRBV29-1 and TRBJ1-2, reads SAVISQKPSRDICQRGTSLTIQCQVDSQVTMMFWYRQQPGQSLTLIATANQGSEATYESGFVIDKFPISRPNLTFSTLTVSNMSPEDSSIYLCSVGSRHYGYTFGSGTRLTVV.

The chain uses TRBV6-2 or TRBV6-3 and TRBJ1-5, with a tentative D call TRBD1 (6 bases). Germline assignment: CDR1 MNHEY and CDR2 SVGEGT. This CDR3 is built from 13 residues. V was shortened by 0 bases and J by 16 bases, with 16 bases between the two germline ends. This CDR3 is CASSYSSGDTPHF. CDR3 in DNA: TGTGCCAGCAGTTACTCGTCAGGGGACACCCCACATTTT.

The chain has TRBV5-1 and TRBJ2-5; 12 bases match TRBD2. The CDR3 spans 17 residues. Germline V gives CDR1 SGHRS, CDR2 YFSETQ. V was clipped by 0 bases and J by 5 bases; unmatched bases: 8. Written as DNA, the CDR3 is TGCGCCAGCAGCTTGGAAGCTAGCGGGGGGGCCGCGGAGACCCAGTACTTC. Amino acids: CASSLEASGGAAETQYF.

The chain uses TRBV15 and TRBJ1-1; D is perhaps TRBD1 (6 bases). Germline CDR1 LNHNV, CDR2 YYDKDF (reference sequence). V dropped 3 bases and J dropped 6 bases, with 26 bases sitting between them. CDR3 size: 18 residues. DNA for the CDR3: TGTGCCACCAGCAGGGGGTGGGGTAGGACCCGGAGGGGGTCTGAAGCTTTCTTT. Protein sequence: CATSRGWGRTRRGSEAFF.

The CDR3 loop is CASSRQGQSYGYTF. CDR3 bases: TGTGCCAGCAGTCGACAGGGTCAGAGCTATGGCTACACCTTC. The V gene is TRBV27, the J gene TRBJ1-2, with 7 bases fitting TRBD1. J was trimmed by 4 bases and V by 5 bases; bases with no gene match: 7. Germline assignment: CDR1 MNHEY and CDR2 SMNVEV (reference sequence). This CDR3 is 14 amino acids long.

V is TRBV7-9 and J is TRBJ1-1; D is ambiguous. The CDR3 is made up of 13 amino acids. Germline loops: CDR1 SEHNR, CDR2 FQNEAQ (reference sequence). The V and J ends lost 4 bases and 3 bases respectively, with 9 bases between them. CDR3 protein: CASSSYTHTEAFF. The CDR3 DNA reads TGTGCCAGCAGCTCATATACCCACACTGAAGCTTTCTTT.